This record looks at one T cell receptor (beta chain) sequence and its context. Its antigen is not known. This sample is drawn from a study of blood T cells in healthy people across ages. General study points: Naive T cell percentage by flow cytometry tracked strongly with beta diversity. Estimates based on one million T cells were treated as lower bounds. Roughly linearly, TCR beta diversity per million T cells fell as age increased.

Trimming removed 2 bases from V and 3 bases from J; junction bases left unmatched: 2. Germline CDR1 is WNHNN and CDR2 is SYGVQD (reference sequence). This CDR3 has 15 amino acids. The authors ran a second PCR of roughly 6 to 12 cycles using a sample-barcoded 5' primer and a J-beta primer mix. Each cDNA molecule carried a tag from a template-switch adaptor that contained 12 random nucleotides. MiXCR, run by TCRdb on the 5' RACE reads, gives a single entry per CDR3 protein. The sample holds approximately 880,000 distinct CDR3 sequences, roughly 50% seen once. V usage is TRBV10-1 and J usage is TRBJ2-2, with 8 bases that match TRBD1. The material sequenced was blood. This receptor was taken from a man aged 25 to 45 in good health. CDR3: CASSEQGAHTGELFF. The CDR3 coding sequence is TGCGCCAGCAGTGAGCAGGGGGCACACACCGGGGAGCTGTTTTTT.